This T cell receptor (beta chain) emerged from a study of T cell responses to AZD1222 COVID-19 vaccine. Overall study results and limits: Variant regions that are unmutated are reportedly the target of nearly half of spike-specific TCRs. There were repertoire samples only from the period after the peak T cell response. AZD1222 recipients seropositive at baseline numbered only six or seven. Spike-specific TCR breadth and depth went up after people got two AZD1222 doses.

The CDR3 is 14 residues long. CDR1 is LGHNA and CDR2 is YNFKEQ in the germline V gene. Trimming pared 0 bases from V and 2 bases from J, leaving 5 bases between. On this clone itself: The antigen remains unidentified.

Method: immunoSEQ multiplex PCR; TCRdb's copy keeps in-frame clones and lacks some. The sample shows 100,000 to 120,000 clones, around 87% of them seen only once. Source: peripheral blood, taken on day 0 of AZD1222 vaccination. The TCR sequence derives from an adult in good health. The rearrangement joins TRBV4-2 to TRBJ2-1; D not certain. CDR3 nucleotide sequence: TGTGCCAGCAGCCAAGATCCCACCTACAATGAGCAGTTCTTC. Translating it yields CASSQDPTYNEQFF.